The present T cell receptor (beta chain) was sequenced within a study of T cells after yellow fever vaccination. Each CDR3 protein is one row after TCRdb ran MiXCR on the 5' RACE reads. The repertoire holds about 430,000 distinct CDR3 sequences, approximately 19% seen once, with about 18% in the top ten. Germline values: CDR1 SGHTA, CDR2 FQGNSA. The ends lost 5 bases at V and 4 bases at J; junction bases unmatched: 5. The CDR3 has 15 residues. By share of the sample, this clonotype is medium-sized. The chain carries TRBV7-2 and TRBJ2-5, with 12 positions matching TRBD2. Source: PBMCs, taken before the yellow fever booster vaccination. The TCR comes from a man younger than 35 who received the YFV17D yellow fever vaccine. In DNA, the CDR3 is TGTGCCAGCAGCGGGAAGGGACTAGCGGGAGAGACCCAGTACTTC. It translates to CASSGKGLAGETQYF.